Following are 23 T cell receptor beta chains from one sample sequenced in a study of glioma-infiltrating T cells (dated by TCRdb to the mid-2010s). Sequencer: Illumina MiSeq. TCR alpha and beta CDR3 regions were amplified with the iRepertoire nested amplicon-rescue multiplex PCR (arm-PCR) platform from RNA. TCRdb took the public reads, trimmed them with fastp at Q25, ran MiXCR for clone calling and kept in-frame beta chains. CDR3 protein sequences are deduplicated, and each keeps its most common genes and DNA. A total of 90,000 to 100,000 distinct CDR3 sequences appear in this sample, roughly 39% of them only once. The top ten constitute around two fifths of the sample. What was sequenced was glioma tissue, nonneoplastic brain tissue, or PBMCs (not recorded which). These receptors all stem from a human donor with low-grade glioma or glioblastoma, undergoing nonglioma brain surgery, or in good health (not recorded which).

A remark on this clonotype: The junction does not match germline at one end; this may be a read error. This chain joins TRBV19 and TRBJ2-3, with TRBD2 matching over 10 bases. The CDR3 is 16 amino acids. The germline gives CDR1 LNHDA, CDR2 SQIVND (reference sequence). This chain's CDR3 is CAGSLTSGFLGDTKYF. The CDR3 region has the DNA TGTGCCGGCAGCTTGACTAGCGGGTTCCTAGGAGATACGAAGTATTTT.

This clonotype was seen at least ten times. The rearrangement joins TRBV7-9 to TRBJ2-7; D possibly corresponds to TRBD2 (6 bases). The CDR3 length is 13 residues. V shed 3 bases and J shed 6 bases, with 12 bases lying between them. Germline V gene sequence: CDR1 SEHNR, CDR2 FQNEAQ (reference sequence). The DNA for the CDR3 is TGTGCCAGCAGCTTGACGGGGGTTAGCGAGCAGTACTTC. This gives the protein CASSLTGVSEQYF.

The chain joins TRBV20-1 to TRBJ2-4; 8 bases fit TRBD2. The germline V gene has CDR1 DFQATT and CDR2 SNEGSKA (reference sequence). The CDR3 has 14 amino acids. With V trimmed by 3 bases and J by 7 bases, 8 bases remained unmatched. The CDR3 DNA follows: TGCAGTGCTAGCGGGAGGGGGGGCATGAACATTCAGTACTTC. It is translated as CSASGRGGMNIQYF.

This clonotype was found many times. The chain combines TRBV6-2 or TRBV6-3 with TRBJ1-2; weak D call: TRBD1 (5 bases). The CDR3 runs 15 residues. V lost 6 bases to trimming and J lost 2 bases, with 16 bases between them. Per germline, CDR1 MNHEY and CDR2 SVGEGT. The CDR3 DNA reads TGTGCCAGCAGGACAAACAGGAATCTCAACTATGGCTACACCTTC. The encoded protein is CASRTNRNLNYGYTF.

This clonotype was seen ten or more times. The chain carries TRBV11-2 and TRBJ2-4; D ambiguous. The germline V gene has CDR1 SGHAT and CDR2 FQNNGV. The CDR3 loop spans 13 amino acids. The V end was cut by 2 bases, the J end by 8 bases, with 10 bases between. In DNA, the CDR3 is TGTGCCAGCAGCTTATCCAGTGGGGACATTCAGTACTTC. Translating gives CASSLSSGDIQYF.

CDR3 in amino acids: CASSQVAGGAYEQYF. The CDR3 region has the DNA TGCGCCAGCAGCCAGGTAGCGGGAGGTGCCTACGAGCAGTACTTC. The J gene is TRBJ2-7, the V gene TRBV4-3, with 10 bases fitting TRBD2. This CDR3 has 15 residues. V shed 3 bases and J 2 bases; nucleotides not matched to a gene: 4. From germline, CDR1 is LGHNA and CDR2 YSLEER.

This clonotype appeared a few times. The limits of the CDR3 on the DNA are not certain, so only TCRdb's listed CDR3 is given. The chain links TRBV5-4 to TRBJ1-1. Both ends counted, the CDR3 spans 15 residues. CDR1 and CDR2 from the germline V gene are SGHNT and YYREEE (reference sequence). This chain's CDR3 is CASSFRTVPLLEAFF.

In its sample, this clonotype was seen many times. This rearrangement joins TRBV2 to TRBJ2-5; the D call may be TRBD1 or TRBD2 (6 bases each). V lost 5 bases and J 4 bases, leaving 17 bases between the germline ends. CDR1 SNHLY and CDR2 FYNNEI come from the germline V gene. There are 15 residues in the CDR3. This CDR3 is CASSSRGTPGETQYF. The CDR3, as DNA: TGTGCCAGCAGTTCCCGGGGGACACCGGGAGAGACCCAGTACTTC. Full variable domain (remainder filled in from reference TRBV2 and TRBJ2-5): EPEVTQTPSHQVTQMGQEVILRCVPISNHLYFYWYRQILGQKVEFLVSFYNNEISEKSEIFDDQFSVERPDGSNFTLKIRSTKLEDSAMYFCASSSRGTPGETQYFGPGTRLLVL.

Comment on this clonotype: A much larger clone lies one base from this, so it may be a read error. J is TRBJ2-5 and V is TRBV11-2; 9 bases are a match to TRBD1. Germline CDR1 SGHAT, CDR2 FQNNGV. The CDR3 is 14 residues long. The CDR3 DNA sequence: TGTGCCTGCAGAGCCGGGACAGGGATTGAGACCCAGTACTTC. Its translation: CACRAGTGIETQYF.

In this sample, this clonotype turned up many times. The J gene is TRBJ2-1, the V gene TRBV2, with a weak D call TRBD1 (5 bases). The V gene's germline CDR1 is SNHLY and CDR2 FYNNEI. Trimming cost V 3 bases and J 3 bases, with 6 bases left between them. This CDR3 comprises 13 residues. The CDR3 DNA is TGTGCCAGCAGTGAGGGGCTCTACAATGAGCAGTTCTTC. Protein sequence: CASSEGLYNEQFF.

This clonotype has ten or more counts. The rearrangement joins TRBV28 to TRBJ2-2, with D possibly matching TRBD1 (7 bases). The CDR3 runs 14 residues. V was trimmed by 8 bases and J by 2 bases, leaving 12 bases between them. Germline loops: CDR1 MDHEN, CDR2 SYDVKM. This chain's CDR3 is CASWRGLNTGELFF. The CDR3 bases are TGTGCCAGCTGGAGGGGGCTTAACACCGGGGAGCTGTTTTTT.

Comments on this clonotype: Since a much larger clone is just one base distant, this may be a read error. The chain recombines TRBV6-1 with TRBJ2-5; no reliable D call. The germline gives CDR1 MNHNS, CDR2 SASEGT. Trimming shortened V by 9 bases and J by 5 bases, and 19 bases separated the two germline ends. CDR3 length equals 14 residues. CDR3 amino acids: CASNPGHKVETQYF. Here the CDR3 DNA reads TGTGCCAGTAATCCGGGCCATAAGGTGGAGACCCAGTACTTC.

This clonotype has a count of ten or more. For the CDR3, the DNA is TGCGCCAGCAGCCAAGAGGGAGGATACAATGAGCAGTATTTT. Residues: CASSQEGGYNEQYF. V is TRBV4-1 and J is TRBJ2-3, with D perhaps TRBD2 (6 bases). The CDR3 loop spans 14 amino acids. Germline CDR1 MGHRA, CDR2 YSYEKL. Trimming stripped 0 bases from V and 11 bases from J, with 15 bases between.

For this clonotype: A much larger clone is a single base away; this may be a read error. The chain links TRBV4-1 to TRBJ1-5; D remains ambiguous. This CDR3 region has 15 residues. Per the germline V gene, CDR1 is MGHRA and CDR2 is YSYEKL. This chain's CDR3 is CASSQEVYSDQPQHF. The DNA for the CDR3 is TGCGCCAGCAGCCAAGAAGTATATAGCGATCAGCCCCAGCATTTT.

At least ten counts were recorded for this clonotype. The chain combines TRBV2 with TRBJ1-5; D is unresolved. The germline V and J ends were trimmed by 3 bases and 11 bases, with 11 bases remaining between them. The CDR3 is made up of 12 amino acids. The germline V gene encodes CDR1 SNHLY and CDR2 FYNNEI. The CDR3 DNA sequence: TGTGCCAGCAGTGACATCGTTTATTCCCAGCATTTT. Residues: CASSDIVYSQHF.

The chain has TRBV7-2 and TRBJ2-3, with D tentatively TRBD2 (6 bases). Germline values: CDR1 SGHTA, CDR2 FQGNSA. CDR3 length: 16 amino acids. V was shortened by 6 bases and J by 2 bases, with 18 bases between the two germline ends. The CDR3 here is CASSEETGLPTDTQYF. The CDR3 coding sequence is TGTGCCAGCAGTGAAGAAACGGGACTCCCCACAGATACGCAGTATTTT.

This clonotype was seen ten or more times. The genes are TRBV6-1 and TRBJ2-7; D perhaps matches TRBD1 (6 bases). This CDR3 spans 13 amino acids. The germline CDR1 and CDR2 sequences are MNHNS and SASEGT. V was pared by 6 bases and J by 3 bases, with 12 bases between. The CDR3 nucleotides are TGTGCCAGCAGGAGACAGGAGAACTACGAGCAGTACTTC. It yields the protein CASRRQENYEQYF.

As for this clonotype: At one end the junction does not follow the germline gene, possibly because of a read error. This chain uses TRBV4-1 with TRBJ1-1, with TRBD1 as a possible D gene (5 bases). The CDR3 runs to 13 residues. CDR1 is MGHRA, CDR2 YSYEKL, per germline. CDR3 sequence reads: CASSPGRNTKASF. The CDR3 DNA reads as TGCGCCAGCAGCCCGGGACGGAACACTAAAGCTTCCTTT.

The chain joins TRBV29-1 to TRBJ2-1; D is unresolved. The ends were cut back, 6 bases at V and 5 bases at J, with 14 bases in the middle. CDR3 length equals 13 residues. Germline values: CDR1 SQVTM, CDR2 ANQGSEA. The CDR3 bases are TGCAGCGTGGCCACTGGTAGGCACAATGAGCAGTTCTTC. Its protein is CSVATGRHNEQFF.

This clonotype was observed many times. A read error may be the cause here, since a much bigger clone is one base away. The CDR3 loop is CAGSSTSGANEQFF. The CDR3 DNA reads TGTGCCGGCAGCTCGACTAGCGGTGCTAATGAGCAGTTCTTC. The chain recombines TRBV27 with TRBJ2-1, with 9 bases that match TRBD2. Per germline, CDR1 MNHEY and CDR2 SMNVEV (reference sequence). This CDR3 has 14 amino acids.

This clonotype was detected many times. This chain joins TRBV6-5 and TRBJ2-3; 12 nucleotides agree with TRBD2. The CDR3 totals 17 residues. V lost 6 bases to trimming and J lost 0 bases; unmatched junction nucleotides: 7. The germline V gene has CDR1 MNHEY and CDR2 SVGAGI. In DNA, the CDR3 is TGTGCCAGCAGATATCGACTAGCGGGAGCTAGCACAGATACGCAGTATTTT. This translates into CASRYRLAGASTDTQYF.

For this clonotype: A much larger clone lies one base from this, so it may be a read error. This chain connects TRBV24-1 to TRBJ2-3, with D tentatively TRBD1 (5 bases). The germline V and J ends were trimmed by 7 bases and 2 bases, with 12 bases remaining between them. The CDR3 runs to 14 residues. From germline, CDR1 is KGHDR and CDR2 SFDVKD. This chain's CDR3 is CATSSKGDTDTQYF. In DNA form, the CDR3 reads TGTGCCACCAGCTCGAAAGGGGACACAGATACGCAGTATTTT.

The chain employs TRBV6-1 and TRBJ2-1; 14 bases map to TRBD2. V dropped 7 bases and J dropped 6; count of bases not matched to a gene: 14. From germline, CDR1 is MNHNS and CDR2 SASEGT. The CDR3 covers 18 residues. CDR3 sequence reads: CASIRRLAGGPAPNEQFF. The CDR3 DNA reads as TGTGCCAGCATAAGGCGACTAGCGGGGGGGCCGGCCCCCAATGAGCAGTTCTTC.